This TCR beta chain originates from a study of PD-1 blockade in classical Hodgkin lymphoma. With V trimmed by 4 bases and J by 3 bases, 5 bases remained unmatched. The CDR3 has 15 residues. Germline lookup yields CDR1 LNHDA and CDR2 SQIVND (reference sequence). Time point given: cycle 4 day 1 (C4D1), after 5 to 7 weeks of nivolumab. Every single patient, without exception, relapsed after autologous stem cell transplantation, and brentuximab vedotin exposure varied. Clones were read by immunoSEQ multiplex PCR, and TCRdb kept only the in-frame ones, dropping some. This sample has 100,000 to 120,000 clones; about 92% occur once, and the top ten carry roughly 19%.

This chain connects TRBV19 to TRBJ2-1; 8 bases align to TRBD2. The TCR originated in a human donor with classical Hodgkin lymphoma. The sequences come from peripheral blood mononuclear cells (PBMCs), collected before the fourth cycle of nivolumab. The CDR3, as DNA: TGTGCCAGTAGTAGAACCGGGACTAGCTACAATGAGCAGTTCTTC. This encodes CASSRTGTSYNEQFF.